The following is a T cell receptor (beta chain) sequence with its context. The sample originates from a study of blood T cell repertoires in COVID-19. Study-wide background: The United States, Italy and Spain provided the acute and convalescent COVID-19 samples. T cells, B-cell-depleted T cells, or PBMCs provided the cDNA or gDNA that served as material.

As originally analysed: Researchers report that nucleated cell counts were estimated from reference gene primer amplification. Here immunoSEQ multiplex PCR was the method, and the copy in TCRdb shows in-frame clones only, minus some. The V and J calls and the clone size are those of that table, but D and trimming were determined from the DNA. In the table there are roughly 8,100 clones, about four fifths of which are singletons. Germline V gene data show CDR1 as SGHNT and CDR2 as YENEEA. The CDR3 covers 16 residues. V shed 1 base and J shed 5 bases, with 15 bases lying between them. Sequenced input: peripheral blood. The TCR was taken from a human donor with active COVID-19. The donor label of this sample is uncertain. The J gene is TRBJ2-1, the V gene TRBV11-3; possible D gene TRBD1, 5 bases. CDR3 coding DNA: TGTGCCAGCAGCTTAGTCGCCATGGGGCTAGACAATGAGCAGTTCTTC. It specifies CASSLVAMGLDNEQFF.